This entry features one TCR beta chain sequence. Its target is unknown. This sample was taken from a study of OX40 agonist ivuxolimab in advanced cancers. Study findings and constraints: Some of the nonresponding patients also showed low levels of normalized T-cell clonal expansion. Individuals who were partial responders at 0.1-3.0 mg/kg had clonal expansion that ranked among the lowest.

Sequencing was performed with immunoSEQ multiplex PCR; in TCRdb, only in-frame clones are kept and a portion is missing. Among 53,000 or so clones listed, more than 75% were seen once. V shed 6 bases and J 4 bases; nucleotides not matched to a gene: 3. The CDR3 is 15 residues long. CDR1 is LNHNV and CDR2 is YYDKDF in the germline V gene (reference sequence). The TCR originated in an adult with an advanced solid tumor such as melanoma, head and neck, liver or kidney cancer. This chain uses TRBV15 with TRBJ2-2; 12 bases line up with TRBD1. Sequencing was performed on CD4+ or CD8+ T cells sorted from blood, taken in a trial of the OX40 agonist ivuxolimab. The CDR3 nucleotides are TGTGCCACCAGAGGGACAGGGGGCCCCACCGGGGAGCTGTTTTTT. The encoded protein is CATRGTGGPTGELFF.